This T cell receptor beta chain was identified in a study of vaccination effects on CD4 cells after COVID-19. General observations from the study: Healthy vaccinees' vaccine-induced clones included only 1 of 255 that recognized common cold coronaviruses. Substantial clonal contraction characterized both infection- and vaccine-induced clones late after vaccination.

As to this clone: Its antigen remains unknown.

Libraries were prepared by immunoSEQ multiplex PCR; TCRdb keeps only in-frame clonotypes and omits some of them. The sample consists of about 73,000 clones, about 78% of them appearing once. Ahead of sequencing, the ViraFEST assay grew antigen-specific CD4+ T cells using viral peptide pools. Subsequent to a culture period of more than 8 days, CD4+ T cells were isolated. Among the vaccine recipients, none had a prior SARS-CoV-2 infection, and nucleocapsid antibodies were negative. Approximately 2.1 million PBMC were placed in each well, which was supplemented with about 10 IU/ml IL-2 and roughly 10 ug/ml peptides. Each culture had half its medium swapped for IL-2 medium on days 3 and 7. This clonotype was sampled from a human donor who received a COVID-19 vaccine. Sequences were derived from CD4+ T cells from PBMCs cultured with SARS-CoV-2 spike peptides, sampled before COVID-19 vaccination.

The CDR3 DNA sequence: TGTGCCAGCAGTGGCAGTAGGGACAGCAGCTCCTACGAGCAGTACGTC. It yields the protein CASSGSRDSSSYEQYV. The chain is built from TRBV6-2 or TRBV6-3 and TRBJ2-7, with 7 bases lining up with TRBD1. The V gene's germline CDR1 is MNHEY and CDR2 SVGEGT. Trimming removed 5 bases from V and 0 bases from J; junction bases left unmatched: 10. This CDR3 contains 16 residues.